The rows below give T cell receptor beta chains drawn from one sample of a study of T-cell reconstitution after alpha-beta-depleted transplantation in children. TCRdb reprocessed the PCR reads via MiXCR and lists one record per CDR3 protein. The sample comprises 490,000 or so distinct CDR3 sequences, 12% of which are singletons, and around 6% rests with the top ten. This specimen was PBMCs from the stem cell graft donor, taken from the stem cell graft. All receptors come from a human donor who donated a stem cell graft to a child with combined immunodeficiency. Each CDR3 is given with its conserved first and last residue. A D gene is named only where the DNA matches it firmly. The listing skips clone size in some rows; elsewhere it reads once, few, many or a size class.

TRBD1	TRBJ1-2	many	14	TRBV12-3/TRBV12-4	CASSTGGVDYGYTF	TGTGCCAGCAGTACAGGGGGCGTCGACTATGGCTACACCTTC
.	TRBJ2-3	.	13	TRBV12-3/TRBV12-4	CASSLSAADTQYF	TGTGCCAGCAGTTTATCCGCGGCAGATACGCAGTATTTT
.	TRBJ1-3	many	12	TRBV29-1	CSVRESGNTIYF	TGCAGCGTCCGGGAATCTGGAAACACCATATATTTT
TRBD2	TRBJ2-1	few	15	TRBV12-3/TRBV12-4	CASSPGGGPDNEQFF	TGTGCCAGCAGTCCCGGGGGGGGCCCGGACAATGAGCAGTTCTTC
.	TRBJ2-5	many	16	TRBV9	CASSVGGSGAQETQYF	TGTGCCAGCAGCGTAGGAGGCTCCGGGGCCCAAGAGACCCAGTACTTC
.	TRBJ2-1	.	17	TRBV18	CASSPPGGPALGNEQFF	TGTGCCAGCTCACCACCCGGGGGGCCGGCGCTGGGAAATGAGCAGTTCTTC
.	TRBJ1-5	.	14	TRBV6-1	CASRQRRSNQPQHF	TGTGCCAGCAGACAGAGGCGGAGCAATCAGCCCCAGCATTTT
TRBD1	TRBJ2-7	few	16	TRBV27	CASSLRTGDNSYEQYF	TGTGCCAGCAGTTTAAGGACAGGGGATAACTCCTACGAGCAGTACTTC
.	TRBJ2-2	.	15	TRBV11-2	CASSFQGSNTGELFF	TGTGCCAGCAGCTTTCAGGGTTCGAACACCGGGGAGCTGTTTTTT
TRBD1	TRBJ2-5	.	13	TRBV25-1	CASSGQGEETQYF	TGTGCCAGCAGTGGACAGGGTGAAGAGACCCAGTACTTC
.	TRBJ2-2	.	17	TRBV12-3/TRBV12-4	CASSWGSPSLSTGELFF	TGTGCCAGCAGTTGGGGAAGCCCCAGCTTAAGCACCGGGGAGCTGTTTTTT
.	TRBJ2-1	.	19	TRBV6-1	CASSSGNQRWASSYNEQFF	TGTGCCAGCAGTAGCGGAAACCAACGTTGGGCGAGCTCCTACAATGAGCAGTTCTTC
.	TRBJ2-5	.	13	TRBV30	CAWSVTGLETQYF	TGTGCCTGGAGTGTTACAGGGCTAGAGACCCAGTACTTC
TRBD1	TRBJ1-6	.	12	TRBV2	CASGTGLSPLHF	TGTGCCAGCGGGACAGGGCTTTCACCCCTCCACTTT
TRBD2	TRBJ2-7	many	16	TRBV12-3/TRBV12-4	CASSMRAGGNSYEQYF	TGTGCCAGCAGCATGCGTGCGGGAGGGAACTCCTACGAGCAGTACTTC
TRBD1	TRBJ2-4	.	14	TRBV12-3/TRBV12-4	CASSLQGARNIQYF	TGTGCCAGCAGTTTGCAGGGGGCGCGGAACATTCAGTACTTC
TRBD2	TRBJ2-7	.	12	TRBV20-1	CSGSGGIYEQYF	TGCAGTGGTAGCGGGGGCATCTACGAGCAGTACTTC
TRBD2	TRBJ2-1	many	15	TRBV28	CASRLAGVTYNEQFF	TGTGCCAGCAGACTAGCGGGGGTAACCTACAATGAGCAGTTCTTC
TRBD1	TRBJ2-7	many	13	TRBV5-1	CASSVGQGSEQYF	TGCGCCAGCAGCGTAGGACAGGGGTCCGAGCAGTACTTC
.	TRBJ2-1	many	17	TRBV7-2	CASSLMKGPSSYNEQFF	TGTGCCAGCAGCTTAATGAAGGGCCCGAGCTCCTACAATGAGCAGTTCTTC
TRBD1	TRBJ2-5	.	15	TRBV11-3	CASSLRQGREETQYF	TGTGCCAGCAGCTTACGACAGGGGAGAGAAGAGACCCAGTACTTC
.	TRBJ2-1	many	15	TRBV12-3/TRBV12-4	CASSSSGAGWNEQFF	TGTGCCAGCAGTTCTTCAGGGGCGGGGTGGAATGAGCAGTTCTTC
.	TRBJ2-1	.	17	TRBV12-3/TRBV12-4	CASSTARSGGLYNEQFF	TGTGCCAGCAGTACCGCACGTTCGGGGGGCCTTTACAATGAGCAGTTCTTC
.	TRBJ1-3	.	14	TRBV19	CASSPRSPGNTIYF	TGTGCCAGTAGCCCCAGGAGCCCTGGAAACACCATATATTTT
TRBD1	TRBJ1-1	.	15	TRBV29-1	CSVAPDRVSDTEAFF	TGCAGCGTTGCGCCGGACAGGGTGTCGGACACTGAAGCTTTCTTT
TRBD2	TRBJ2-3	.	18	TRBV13	CASSLGLTSGGLTDTQYF	TGTGCCAGCAGCTTAGGCCTCACTAGCGGGGGTCTCACAGATACGCAGTATTTT
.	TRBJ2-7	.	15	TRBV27	CASRWGASTSYEQYF	TGTGCCAGCAGGTGGGGAGCCTCCACCTCTTACGAGCAGTACTTC
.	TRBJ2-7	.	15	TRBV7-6	CASSSLALDPYEQYF	TGTGCCAGCAGCTCGCTGGCACTAGATCCCTACGAGCAGTACTTC
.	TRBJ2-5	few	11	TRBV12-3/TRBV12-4	CASSSRTRQYF	TGTGCCAGCAGTTCGAGGACTCGTCAGTACTTC
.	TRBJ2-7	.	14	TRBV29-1	CSVGEPGSPYEQYF	TGCAGCGTGGGTGAACCGGGTTCACCCTACGAGCAGTACTTC
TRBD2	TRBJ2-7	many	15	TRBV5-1	CASSLVGTSGYEQYF	TGCGCCAGCAGCTTGGTTGGGACTAGCGGCTACGAGCAGTACTTC
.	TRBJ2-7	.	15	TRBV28	CASSFEGQISYEQYF	TGTGCCAGCAGTTTTGAGGGCCAGATATCCTACGAGCAGTACTTC
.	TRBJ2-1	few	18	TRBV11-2	CASSLGGVAAASYNEQFF	TGTGCCAGCAGCTTAGGCGGCGTTGCAGCGGCATCCTACAATGAGCAGTTCTTC
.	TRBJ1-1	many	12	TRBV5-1	CASSLEWGEAFF	TGCGCCAGCAGCTTGGAATGGGGGGAGGCTTTCTTT
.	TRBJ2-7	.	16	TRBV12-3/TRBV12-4	CASTASTTDIPYEQYF	TGTGCCAGCACCGCCTCCACAACGGACATTCCCTACGAGCAGTACTTC
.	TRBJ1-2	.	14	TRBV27	CASSPLGGVGGYTF	TGTGCCAGCAGCCCCCTCGGAGGGGTAGGAGGCTACACCTTC
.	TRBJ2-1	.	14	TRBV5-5	CASSSIENIREQFF	TGTGCCAGCAGCTCTATCGAAAACATACGCGAGCAGTTCTTC
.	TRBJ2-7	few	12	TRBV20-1	CSASGISYEQYF	TGCAGTGCTAGTGGCATCTCCTACGAGCAGTACTTC
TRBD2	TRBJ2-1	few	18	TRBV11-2	CASSLDLPLAGGIDEQFF	TGTGCCAGCAGCTTAGATCTCCCACTAGCGGGAGGAATCGATGAGCAGTTCTTC
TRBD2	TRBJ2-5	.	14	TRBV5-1	CASSSGTSVETQYF	TGCGCCAGCAGCTCAGGGACTAGCGTCGAGACCCAGTACTTC
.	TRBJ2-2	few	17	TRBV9	CASSVSGTGEDTGELFF	TGTGCCAGCAGCGTATCGGGCACAGGGGAGGACACCGGGGAGCTGTTTTTT
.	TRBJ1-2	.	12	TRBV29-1	CSVKGDLDGYTF	TGCAGCGTGAAGGGGGACTTAGATGGCTACACCTTC
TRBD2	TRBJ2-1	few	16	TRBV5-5	CASSGSAGGPWNEQFF	TGTGCCAGCAGCGGATCAGCGGGAGGGCCTTGGAATGAGCAGTTCTTC
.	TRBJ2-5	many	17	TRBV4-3	CASSQVNAPFGGETQYF	TGCGCCAGCAGCCAAGTTAACGCTCCCTTTGGGGGGGAGACCCAGTACTTC
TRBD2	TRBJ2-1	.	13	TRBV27	CASSLSRTSQQFF	TGTGCCAGCAGTTTATCAAGGACTAGCCAGCAGTTCTTC
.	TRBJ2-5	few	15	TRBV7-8	CASSPSRVHQETQYF	TGTGCCAGCAGCCCCTCAAGGGTACACCAAGAGACCCAGTACTTC
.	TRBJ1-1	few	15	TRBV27	CASSLYPGSNTEAFF	TGTGCCAGCAGTTTATATCCTGGGTCGAACACTGAAGCTTTCTTT
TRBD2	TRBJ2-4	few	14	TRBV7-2	CASSLAFGGNIQYF	TGTGCCAGCAGCTTAGCTTTCGGGGGGAACATTCAGTACTTC
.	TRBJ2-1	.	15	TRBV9	CASSGSGTPNNEQFF	TGTGCCAGCAGCGGGTCCGGGACTCCTAACAATGAGCAGTTCTTC
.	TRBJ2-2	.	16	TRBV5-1	CASSPPREVGTGELFF	TGCGCCAGCAGCCCCCCGAGAGAAGTTGGGACCGGGGAGCTGTTTTTT
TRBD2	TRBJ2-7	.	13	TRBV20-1	CSAKAGVSYEQYF	TGCAGTGCTAAGGCGGGAGTGTCCTACGAGCAGTACTTC
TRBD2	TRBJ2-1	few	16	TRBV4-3	CASSQSGGTSYNEQFF	TGCGCCAGCAGCCAGAGCGGGGGGACCTCCTACAATGAGCAGTTCTTC
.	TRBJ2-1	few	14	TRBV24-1	CATSDLQKDNEQFF	TGTGCCACCAGTGATTTGCAAAAGGACAATGAGCAGTTCTTC
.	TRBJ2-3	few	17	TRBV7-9	CASSSGPRDTSTDTQYF	TGTGCCAGCAGCTCGGGGCCCCGGGACACGAGCACAGATACGCAGTATTTT
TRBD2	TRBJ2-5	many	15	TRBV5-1	CASSLQLAGRETQYF	TGCGCCAGCAGCCTTCAACTAGCGGGAAGAGAGACCCAGTACTTC